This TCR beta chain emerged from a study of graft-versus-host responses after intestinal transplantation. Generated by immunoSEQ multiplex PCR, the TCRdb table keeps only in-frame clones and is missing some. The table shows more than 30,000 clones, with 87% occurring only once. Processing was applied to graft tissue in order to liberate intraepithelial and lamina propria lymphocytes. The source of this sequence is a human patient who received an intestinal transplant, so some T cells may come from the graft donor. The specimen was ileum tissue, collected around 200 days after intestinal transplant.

The DNA of the CDR3 is TGTGCCAGCTCACTGGGACTAGCGGGGGCCACAGATACGCAGTATTTT. It translates to CASSLGLAGATDTQYF. This chain uses TRBV18 with TRBJ2-3; 14 positions match TRBD2. CDR1 is KGHSH and CDR2 is LQKENI in the germline V gene. The CDR3 totals 16 residues. V dropped 4 bases and J dropped 2; count of bases not matched to a gene: 2.